This T cell receptor (beta chain) is drawn from a study of T cell clones after liver transplantation. Study overall: TCRbeta sequencing after a pre-transplant mixed lymphocyte reaction identified graft-donor-reactive clones, later tracked in post-transplant blood. Subjects received no induction therapy and standard immunosuppression until randomization at 12-24 months post-transplant. General study results and limits: The donor-reactive repertoire was only partly measurable in a couple of subjects, lacking donor cells.

In the case of this clone: The antigen is unknown.

The CDR3 runs 15 residues. Between the trimmed V and J ends, which lost 0 bases and 4 bases, there was a span of 14 bases. CDR1 is SGHNT and CDR2 is YYREEE in the germline V gene (reference sequence). Method: immunoSEQ multiplex PCR; TCRdb's copy keeps in-frame clones and lacks some. Among about 33,000 clones listed, 90% to 95% were seen once. This chain uses TRBV5-4 with TRBJ2-7; the D gene is possibly TRBD2 (6 bases). This sample comprised CD8+ T cells from blood, obtained 12 months after liver transplant. The origin of this receptor is a human patient who received a liver transplant. Some T cells may originate from the graft donor. CDR3 in amino acids: CASSLAPGEGYEQYF. In DNA form, the CDR3 reads TGTGCCAGCAGCTTGGCCCCGGGAGAAGGGTACGAGCAGTACTTC.